The present TCR beta chain was sequenced within a study of shared T cell receptors in the human thymus. Repertoires were generated with immunoSEQ multiplex PCR, while TCRdb's copy carries only in-frame clones and drops some. The data show some 640,000 clones, around 87% seen once. Trimming cost V 0 bases and J 6 bases; bases outside gene matches: 12. This CDR3 region has 18 residues. CDR1 and CDR2 (germline): SGHKS, YYEKEE (reference sequence). This clone was detected once. Another study also made use of these data, one on human thymus T cells. From that second work: Resections were taken during corrective heart surgery, and the thymus tissue came from these. Unrelated people showed highly overlapping thymic repertoires, related research reported.

The V call is TRBV5-5, the J call TRBJ1-4; TRBD1 agrees at 9 bases. The receptor was isolated from a boy younger than two with a congenital heart defect. The sequenced material came from thymocytes. In DNA, the CDR3 is TGTGCCAGCAGCTTGGTAGCGCCCCCGGGACAGGGTGATGAAAAACTGTTTTTT. Protein sequence: CASSLVAPPGQGDEKLFF. Together with reference TRBV5-5 and TRBJ1-4, the CDR3 gives the full variable domain: DAGVTQSPTHLIKTRGQQVTLRCSPISGHKSVSWYQQVLGQGPQFIFQYYEKEERGRGNFPDRFSARQFPNYSSELNVNALLLGDSALYLCASSLVAPPGQGDEKLFFGSGTQLSVL.